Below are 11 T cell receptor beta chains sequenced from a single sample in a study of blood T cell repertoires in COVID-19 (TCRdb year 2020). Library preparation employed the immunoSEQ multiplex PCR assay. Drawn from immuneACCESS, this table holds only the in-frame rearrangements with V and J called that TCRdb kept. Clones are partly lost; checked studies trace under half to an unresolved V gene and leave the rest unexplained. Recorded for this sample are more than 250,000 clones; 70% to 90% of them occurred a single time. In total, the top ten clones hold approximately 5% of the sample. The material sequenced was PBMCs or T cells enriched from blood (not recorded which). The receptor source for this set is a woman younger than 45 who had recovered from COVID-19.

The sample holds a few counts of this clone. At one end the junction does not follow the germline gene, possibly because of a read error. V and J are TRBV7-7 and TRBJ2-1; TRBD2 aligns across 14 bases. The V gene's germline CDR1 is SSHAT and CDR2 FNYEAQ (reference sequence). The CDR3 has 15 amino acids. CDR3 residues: CASSLTSGGAGEQFF. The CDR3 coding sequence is TGTGCTAGCAGCCTGACTAGCGGGGGGGCGGGTGAGCAGTTCTTC.

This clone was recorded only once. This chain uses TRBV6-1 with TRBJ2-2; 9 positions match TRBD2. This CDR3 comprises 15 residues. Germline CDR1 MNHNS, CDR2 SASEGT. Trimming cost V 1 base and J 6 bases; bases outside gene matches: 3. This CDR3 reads CASSEGGGGAGELFF. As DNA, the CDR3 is TGTGCCAGCAGTGAAGGGGGCGGGGGGGCCGGGGAGCTGTTTTTT.

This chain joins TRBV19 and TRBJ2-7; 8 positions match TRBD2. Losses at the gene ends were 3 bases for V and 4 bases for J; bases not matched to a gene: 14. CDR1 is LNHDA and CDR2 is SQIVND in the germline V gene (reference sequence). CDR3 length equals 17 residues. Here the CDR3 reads CASSIGRGGPKSYEQYF. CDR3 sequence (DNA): TGTGCCAGTAGTATCGGCCGGGGGGGACCGAAGAGTTACGAGCAGTACTTC.

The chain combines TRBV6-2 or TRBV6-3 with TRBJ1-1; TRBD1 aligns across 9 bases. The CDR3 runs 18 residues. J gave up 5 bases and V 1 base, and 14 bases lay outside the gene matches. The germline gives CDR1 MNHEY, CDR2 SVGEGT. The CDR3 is CASSYLTGTGLSGTEAFF. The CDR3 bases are TGTGCCAGCAGTTACTTAACCGGGACAGGGTTGTCTGGGACTGAAGCTTTCTTT.

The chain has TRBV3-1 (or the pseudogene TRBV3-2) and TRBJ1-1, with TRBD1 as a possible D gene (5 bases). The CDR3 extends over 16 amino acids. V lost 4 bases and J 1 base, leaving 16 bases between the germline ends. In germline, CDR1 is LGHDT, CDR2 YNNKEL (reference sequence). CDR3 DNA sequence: TGTGCCAGCAGCCGCAGGGAAGGGCAGGCGAACACTGAAGCTTTCTTT. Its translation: CASSRREGQANTEAFF.

The CDR3 here is CASSEGGGGTEAFF. The CDR3, as DNA: TGTGCCAGCAGTGAAGGCGGGGGAGGGACTGAAGCTTTCTTT. The gene calls are TRBV6-1 and TRBJ1-1, with a weak D call TRBD1 (5 bases). The germline V gene has CDR1 MNHNS and CDR2 SASEGT. CDR3 length: 14 residues. Trimming pared 1 base from V and 5 bases from J, leaving 11 bases between.

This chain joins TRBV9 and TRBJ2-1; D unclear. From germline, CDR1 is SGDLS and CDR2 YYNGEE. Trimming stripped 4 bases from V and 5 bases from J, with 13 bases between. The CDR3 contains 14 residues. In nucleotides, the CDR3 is TGTGCCAGCAGCCCTATTACTTTCAACAATGAGCAGTTCTTC. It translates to CASSPITFNNEQFF. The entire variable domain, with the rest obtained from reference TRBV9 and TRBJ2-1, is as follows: DSGVTQTPKHLITATGQRVTLRCSPRSGDLSVYWYQQSLDQGLQFLIQYYNGEERAKGNILERFSAQQFPDLHSELNLSSLELGDSALYFCASSPITFNNEQFFGPGTRLTVL.

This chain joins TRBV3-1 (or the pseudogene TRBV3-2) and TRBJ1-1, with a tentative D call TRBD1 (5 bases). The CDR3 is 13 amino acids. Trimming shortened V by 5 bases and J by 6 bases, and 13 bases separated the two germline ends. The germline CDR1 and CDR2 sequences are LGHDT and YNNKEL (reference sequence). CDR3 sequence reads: CASSSVLGAEAFF. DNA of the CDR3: TGTGCCAGCAGCTCGGTATTAGGGGCTGAAGCTTTCTTT.

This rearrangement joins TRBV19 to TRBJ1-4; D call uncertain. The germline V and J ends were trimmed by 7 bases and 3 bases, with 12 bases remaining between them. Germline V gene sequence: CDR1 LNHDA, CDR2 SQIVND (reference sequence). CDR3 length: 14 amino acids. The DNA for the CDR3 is TGTGCCAGTACCCCGGGGTGGGCTAATGAAAAACTGTTTTTT. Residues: CASTPGWANEKLFF.

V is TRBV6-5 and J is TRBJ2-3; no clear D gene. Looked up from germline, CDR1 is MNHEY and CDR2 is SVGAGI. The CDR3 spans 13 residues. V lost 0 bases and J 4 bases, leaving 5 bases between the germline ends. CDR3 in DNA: TGTGCCAGCAGTTACTCCTTGTCAGATACGCAGTATTTT. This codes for CASSYSLSDTQYF.

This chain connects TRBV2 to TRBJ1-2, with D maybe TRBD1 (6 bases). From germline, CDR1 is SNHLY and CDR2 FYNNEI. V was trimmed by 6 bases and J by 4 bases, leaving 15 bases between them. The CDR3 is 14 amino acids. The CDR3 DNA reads TGTGCCAGCAGCCCAGGACAGCCCTCCTATGGCTACACCTTC. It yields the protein CASSPGQPSYGYTF.